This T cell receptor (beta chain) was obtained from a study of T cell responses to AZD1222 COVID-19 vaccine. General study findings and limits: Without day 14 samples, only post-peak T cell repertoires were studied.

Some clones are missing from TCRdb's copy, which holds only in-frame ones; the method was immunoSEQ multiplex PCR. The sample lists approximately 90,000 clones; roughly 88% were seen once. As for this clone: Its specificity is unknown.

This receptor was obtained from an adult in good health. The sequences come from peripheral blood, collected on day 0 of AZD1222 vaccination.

The CDR3 is CASLGAGINYGYTF. CDR3 sequence (DNA): TGTGCCAGCCTCGGGGCAGGGATAAACTATGGCTACACCTTC. The chain couples TRBV6-5 to TRBJ1-2; a possible D gene is TRBD1 (5 bases). The germline V gene encodes CDR1 MNHEY and CDR2 SVGAGI. V lost 8 bases and J lost 2, with 15 bases in between. The length of the CDR3 is 14 residues.